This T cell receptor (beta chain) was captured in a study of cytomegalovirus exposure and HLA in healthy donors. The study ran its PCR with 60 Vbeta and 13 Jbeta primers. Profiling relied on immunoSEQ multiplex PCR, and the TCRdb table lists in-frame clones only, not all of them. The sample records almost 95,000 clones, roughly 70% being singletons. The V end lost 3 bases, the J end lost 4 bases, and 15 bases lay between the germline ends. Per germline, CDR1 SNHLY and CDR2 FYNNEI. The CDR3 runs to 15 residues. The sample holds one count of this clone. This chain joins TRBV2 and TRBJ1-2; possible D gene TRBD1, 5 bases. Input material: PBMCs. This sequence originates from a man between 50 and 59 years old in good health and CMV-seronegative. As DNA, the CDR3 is TGTGCCAGCAGTGATCGCGGCGGGGCGGCCTATGGCTACACCTTC. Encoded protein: CASSDRGGAAYGYTF.